Here is one T cell receptor beta chain with its context. It was with unique molecular identifiers that the TCRbeta library was prepared. Each CDR3 protein is one row after TCRdb ran MiXCR on the PCR reads. The sample carries around 600,000 distinct CDR3 sequences, approximately 17% recorded once. This sample stems from a study of T-cell reconstitution after alpha-beta-depleted transplantation in children. The CDR3 contains 15 residues. Germline V lookup: CDR1 ENHRY, CDR2 SYGVKD. V was shortened by 0 bases and J by 5 bases, with 10 bases between the two germline ends. The TCR originated in a human donor who donated a stem cell graft to a child with acute myeloid leukemia. The chain employs TRBV10-3 and TRBJ1-4, with a possible D match to TRBD1 (5 bases). The source was PBMCs from the stem cell graft donor, collected from the stem cell graft. The DNA for the CDR3 is TGTGCCATCAGTGAGTCAGGGGACTTGAATGAAAAACTGTTTTTT. This translates into CAISESGDLNEKLFF.